The 20 T cell receptor beta chains presented below share a single source sample, sequenced in a study of T cells in Graves' hyperthyroidism and ophthalmopathy. Template material for amplifying TCR beta CDR3 regions consisted of RNA transcripts. First-round RT-PCR targeting the TCR CDR3 was performed with the HTBI primer set. TCRdb reanalysed the multiplex PCR reads using MiXCR and keeps one entry per CDR3 protein. The sample lists 150,000 or so distinct CDR3 sequences, 9.4% occurring once. Material: blood. Source of these receptors: a young woman with Graves' hyperthyroidism that later progressed to Graves' ophthalmopathy.

This clonotype has only a few counts. The rearrangement uses TRBV14 and TRBJ2-7, with no clear D. The CDR3 has 14 residues. CDR1 and CDR2 (germline): SGHDN, FVKESK. V shed 2 bases and J shed 6 bases, with 14 bases lying between them. In nucleotides, the CDR3 is TGTGCCAGCAGCCAAAAGTGGGCGGTCTCCGAGCAGTACTTC. Its translation: CASSQKWAVSEQYF.

This clonotype was found a few times. The rearrangement joins TRBV5-4 to TRBJ1-2; no firm D call. Germline V gene data show CDR1 as SGHNT and CDR2 as YYREEE (reference sequence). The ends were cut back, 0 bases at V and 3 bases at J, with 12 bases in the middle. This CDR3 comprises 15 residues. CDR3 bases: TGTGCCAGCAGCTTGGGACTTCCAAAGGACTATGGCTACACCTTC. Protein: CASSLGLPKDYGYTF.

This clonotype has at least ten counts. CDR3 residues: CASSARLAGVSDTQYF. The CDR3 region has the DNA TGTGCCAGCAGCGCGCGACTAGCGGGAGTGTCAGATACGCAGTATTTT. The chain has TRBV11-1 and TRBJ2-3; 12 bases line up with TRBD2. CDR1 and CDR2 (germline): SGHAT, FQDESV (reference sequence). CDR3 size: 16 residues. V shed 5 bases and J 4 bases; nucleotides not matched to a gene: 7.

The chain is built from TRBV9 and TRBJ2-3; no reliable D call. This CDR3 contains 15 residues. Germline lookup yields CDR1 SGDLS and CDR2 YYNGEE. Deletions cut 0 bases from V and 2 bases from J, with 10 bases between. CDR3 sequence: CASSVEWDNTDTQYF. Written as DNA, the CDR3 is TGTGCCAGCAGCGTAGAGTGGGATAACACAGATACGCAGTATTTT.

This clonotype appeared many times. The CDR3 loop reads CASSPRATGTDTQYF. For the CDR3, the DNA is TGTGCCAGCAGCCCCCGGGCCACAGGCACAGATACGCAGTATTTT. The chain is built from TRBV7-8 and TRBJ2-3; the D is unclear. CDR1 is SGHVS and CDR2 is FQNEAQ in the germline V gene. V dropped 5 bases and J dropped 1 base, with 13 bases sitting between them. CDR3 length equals 15 residues.

This clonotype showed up many times. The gene calls are TRBV6-1 and TRBJ1-5; a weak D match, TRBD1 (5 bases). V was pared by 4 bases and J by 0 bases, with 13 bases between. The V gene's germline CDR1 is MNHNS and CDR2 SASEGT. The CDR3 runs 16 residues. The CDR3 loop reads CASSGWGSNSNQPQHF. In DNA form, the CDR3 reads TGTGCCAGCAGTGGGTGGGGGAGTAATAGCAATCAGCCCCAGCATTTT.

There are many counts of this clonotype. The chain links TRBV7-9 to TRBJ2-7; 10 bases are a match to TRBD1. V lost 5 bases and J lost 2; bases outside the gene matches: 6. The CDR3 loop spans 15 amino acids. CDR1 SEHNR and CDR2 FQNEAQ come from the germline V gene (reference sequence). CDR3 in DNA: TGTGCCAGCAGCGGGTGGGACAGGGGACCCTACGAGCAGTACTTC. Translated: CASSGWDRGPYEQYF.

This clonotype was found many times. This chain connects TRBV9 to TRBJ2-2, with D perhaps matching TRBD2 (6 bases). Germline values: CDR1 SGDLS, CDR2 YYNGEE. V lost 0 bases and J 3 bases, leaving 9 bases between the germline ends. The CDR3 has 15 amino acids. In DNA, the CDR3 is TGTGCCAGCAGCGTAGTTGCGGGGTACACCGGGGAGCTGTTTTTT. Translating gives CASSVVAGYTGELFF.

This clonotype was detected ten times or more. This sequence joins TRBV5-1 and TRBJ2-7, with TRBD2 matching over 7 bases. Per germline, CDR1 SGHRS and CDR2 YFSETQ. With 5 bases clipped from V and 2 bases from J, the junction kept 4 bases outside the gene matches. The CDR3 sequence is 13 residues long. Here the CDR3 reads CASSDGGAYEQYF. DNA for the CDR3: TGCGCCAGCAGTGATGGGGGGGCCTACGAGCAGTACTTC. Full variable domain (missing parts from reference TRBV5-1 and TRBJ2-7): KAGVTQTPRYLIKTRGQQVTLSCSPISGHRSVSWYQQTPGQGLQFLFEYFSETQRNKGNFPGRFSGRQFSNSRSEMNVSTLELGDSALYLCASSDGGAYEQYFGPGTRLTVT.

This clonotype was detected only a few times. The chain carries TRBV6-1 and TRBJ2-4; 7 nucleotides agree with TRBD2. The CDR3 covers 18 residues. V shed 7 bases, J shed 0 bases, and the junction held 15 bases outside the gene matches. Looked up from germline, CDR1 is MNHNS and CDR2 is SASEGT. For the CDR3, the DNA is TGTGCCAGCACCCCTGCGGGGGACCGAATTCTAGCCAAAAACATTCAGTACTTC. Translation gives CASTPAGDRILAKNIQYF.

This clonotype came up many times. The rearrangement uses TRBV28 and TRBJ1-2; 7 positions agree with TRBD1. With 10 bases clipped from V and 4 bases from J, the junction kept 6 bases outside the gene matches. CDR3 size: 12 residues. Germline CDR1 is MDHEN and CDR2 is SYDVKM. The CDR3 sequence: CATLGQPYGYTF. CDR3 DNA: TGTGCCACCCTGGGACAGCCCTATGGCTACACCTTC.

The chain has TRBV2 and TRBJ2-1; D gene uncertain. Germline CDR1 SNHLY, CDR2 FYNNEI. This CDR3 region has 13 residues. V lost 2 bases and J 4 bases, leaving 6 bases between the germline ends. The CDR3 nucleotides are TGTGCCAGCAGTGAACCAGTTTACAATGAGCAGTTCTTC. Translation gives CASSEPVYNEQFF.

The table lists this clonotype with many counts. The V gene is TRBV29-1, the J gene TRBJ1-2; D unclear. This CDR3 is built from 10 residues. Trimming shortened V by 4 bases and J by 6 bases, and 6 bases separated the two germline ends. Per germline, CDR1 SQVTM and CDR2 ANQGSEA. The CDR3 protein is CSVGRDGYTF. In DNA form, the CDR3 reads TGCAGCGTTGGACGGGATGGCTACACCTTC.

This clonotype has at least ten counts. The chain is built from TRBV20-1 and TRBJ2-1; the D is unclear. CDR3 length equals 14 residues. Germline-derived CDR1 and CDR2 are DFQATT and SNEGSKA (reference sequence). Trimming took off 1 base at V and 4 bases at J, with 11 bases between the two ends. The CDR3 sequence is CSARAQPPYNEQFF. The CDR3, as DNA: TGCAGTGCTAGAGCACAGCCGCCTTACAATGAGCAGTTCTTC.

This clonotype was counted many times. The gene calls are TRBV6-1 and TRBJ2-2; D gene uncertain. Germline values: CDR1 MNHNS, CDR2 SASEGT. The CDR3 covers 12 residues. V gave up 5 bases and J gave up 5 bases, with 6 bases separating them. CDR3 protein: CASSRQTGELFF. The CDR3 DNA is TGTGCCAGCAGTCGCCAGACCGGGGAGCTGTTTTTT.

The V gene is TRBV19, the J gene TRBJ1-3, with no clear D. The CDR3 length is 15 residues. From germline, CDR1 is LNHDA and CDR2 SQIVND (reference sequence). V was pared by 7 bases and J by 3 bases, with 16 bases between. The CDR3 sequence is CASNISHLGGNTIYF. CDR3 coding DNA: TGTGCCAGTAATATCTCACACCTCGGTGGAAACACCATATATTTT.

This clonotype was seen many times. The chain employs TRBV6-1 and TRBJ2-1; 7 bases line up with TRBD2. The CDR3 contains 15 residues. Germline lookup yields CDR1 MNHNS and CDR2 SASEGT. Trimming cost V 5 bases and J 1 base; bases outside gene matches: 5. The CDR3 loop reads CASSRGSLSYNEQFF. The CDR3 nucleotides read TGTGCCAGCAGTCGCGGGAGTTTGTCCTACAATGAGCAGTTCTTC.

The chain couples TRBV7-9 to TRBJ2-1, with 7 bases matching TRBD1. Germline V gene sequence: CDR1 SEHNR, CDR2 FQNEAQ (reference sequence). V shed 3 bases, J shed 1 base, and the junction held 3 bases outside the gene matches. The CDR3 spans 15 residues. The DNA for the CDR3 is TGTGCCAGCAGCTTCTACAGGGGTTCCTACAATGAGCAGTTCTTC. Translation: CASSFYRGSYNEQFF.

This clonotype was recorded at least ten times. J is TRBJ2-1 and V is TRBV7-2; D is tentatively TRBD1 or TRBD2 (6 bases each). V was shortened by 3 bases and J by 0 bases, with 9 bases between the two germline ends. Per germline, CDR1 SGHTA and CDR2 FQGNSA. The CDR3 runs to 15 residues. CDR3 DNA: TGTGCCAGCAGCTTCGGGGGCAACTCCTACAATGAGCAGTTCTTC. Amino acid sequence: CASSFGGNSYNEQFF. Complete variable domain (other parts from reference TRBV7-2 and TRBJ2-1): GAGVSQSPSNKVTEKGKDVELRCDPISGHTALYWYRQSLGQGLEFLIYFQGNSAPDKSGLPSDRFSAERTGGSVSTLTIQRTQQEDSAVYLCASSFGGNSYNEQFFGPGTRLTVL.

In its sample, this clonotype was seen many times. DNA of the CDR3: TGCAGCGCCCAGGTGACTAGCGGGAGGAGTGAGCAGTTCTTC. Translating it yields CSAQVTSGRSEQFF. The chain combines TRBV29-1 with TRBJ2-1; 13 positions match TRBD2. Trimming took 7 bases from V and 9 from J; bases not matched to a gene: 9. Germline V gene data show CDR1 as SQVTM and CDR2 as ANQGSEA. CDR3 length equals 14 residues.